Here is one T cell receptor (beta chain) with its context. The sample comes from a study of blood T cell repertoires in COVID-19. Study-level background: Samples representing acute and convalescent COVID-19 were sourced from the United States, Italy and Spain.

CDR3 length: 14 residues. The germline CDR1 and CDR2 sequences are MDHEN and SYDVKM. Germline trimming cut 6 bases from V and 7 bases from J; bases unmatched to any gene: 11. The table came from immunoSEQ multiplex PCR; TCRdb's copy has only in-frame clones and leaves some out. The repertoire consists of about 100,000 clones, with just over 85% occurring once and the leading ten covering approximately 2.6%. Participants' own reports of clinical history determined their cohort assignment. The chain joins TRBV28 to TRBJ1-2; 7 bases are shared with TRBD1. The sequence came from a woman aged 45 to 65 who had recovered from COVID-19. Sequencing was carried out using PBMCs or T cells enriched from blood (not recorded which). The CDR3 loop is CASSSDTGARGYTF. The CDR3 coding sequence is TGTGCCAGCAGCTCAGATACAGGGGCTCGTGGCTACACCTTC.